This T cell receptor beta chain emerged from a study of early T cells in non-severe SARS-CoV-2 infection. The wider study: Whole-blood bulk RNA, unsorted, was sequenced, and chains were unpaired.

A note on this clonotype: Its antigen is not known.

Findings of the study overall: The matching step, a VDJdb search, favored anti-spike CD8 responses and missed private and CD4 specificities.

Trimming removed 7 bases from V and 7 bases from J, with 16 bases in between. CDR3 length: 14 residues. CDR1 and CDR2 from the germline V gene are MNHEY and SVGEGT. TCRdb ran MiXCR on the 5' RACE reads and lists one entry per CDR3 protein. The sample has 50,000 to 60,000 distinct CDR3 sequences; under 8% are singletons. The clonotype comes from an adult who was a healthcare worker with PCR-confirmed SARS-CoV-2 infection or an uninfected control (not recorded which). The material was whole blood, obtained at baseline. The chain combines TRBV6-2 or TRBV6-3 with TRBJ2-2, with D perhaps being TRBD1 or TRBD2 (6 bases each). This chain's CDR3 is CASTPSGGHGELFF. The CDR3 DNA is TGTGCCAGCACCCCCTCCGGGGGCCACGGGGAGCTGTTTTTT.